The present entry profiles one T cell receptor beta chain with its context. The assay was immunoSEQ multiplex PCR, and TCRdb's table has in-frame clones only and misses some. The sample carries hundreds of thousands of clones, 85% to 95% recorded once. This sample is drawn from a study of shared clonotypes between healthy human individuals. Terminally differentiated effector memory CD45RA+ cells were excluded from the naive CD8 cells, which were CD45RO-negative and positively selected for CCR7. From germline, CDR1 is SGHDT and CDR2 YYEEEE. CDR3 length equals 13 residues. V lost 5 bases and J lost 7; bases outside the gene matches: 7.

This TCR was sampled from a woman in her twenties or thirties in good health. Sequenced sample: naive CD8+ T cells sorted from blood. J is TRBJ2-7 and V is TRBV5-6; 9 bases align to TRBD1. This chain's CDR3 is CASSTGQGREQYF. The CDR3, as DNA: TGTGCCAGCAGTACGGGACAGGGTCGAGAGCAGTACTTC.